Each of the 25 T cell receptor beta chains below was sequenced from the same sample in a study of blood T cell repertoires in COVID-19. Libraries were prepared by immunoSEQ multiplex PCR; TCRdb keeps only in-frame clonotypes and omits some of them. Of approximately 150,000 clones listed, roughly 87% are singletons. The sample comprised peripheral blood. The receptors derive from a human donor in a cohort sampled during active COVID-19.

The chain has TRBV19 and TRBJ2-7; D possibly corresponds to TRBD1 (6 bases). The CDR3 length is 14 residues. V shed 3 bases and J shed 2 bases, with 11 bases lying between them. Per germline, CDR1 LNHDA and CDR2 SQIVND (reference sequence). CDR3 coding DNA: TGTGCCAGTAGTATGGTCGGACAGACCTACGAGCAGTACTTC. This encodes CASSMVGQTYEQYF.

The chain links TRBV7-6 to TRBJ2-5; weak D call: TRBD1 (6 bases). V lost 4 bases and J lost 0, with 18 bases in between. The CDR3 consists of 17 residues. Germline V gene data show CDR1 as SGHVS and CDR2 as FNYEAQ. In DNA, the CDR3 is TGTGCCAGCAGCTACCAATACCGCCACAGGGACCAAGAGACCCAGTACTTC. Translation: CASSYQYRHRDQETQYF.

As for this clone: This same CDR3 is encoded by further DNA sequences in the sample. V and J are TRBV7-9 and TRBJ2-7; D may be TRBD2 (6 bases). V was cut by 4 bases and J by 1 base, with 17 bases left in between. This CDR3 is built from 16 residues. Germline CDR1 reads SEHNR; CDR2 reads FQNEAQ (reference sequence). CDR3 residues: CASSSTSGLRSYEQYF. The CDR3 region has the DNA TGTGCCAGCAGCTCAACTTCGGGACTCCGATCCTACGAGCAGTACTTC.

This clone was picked up a small number of times. The chain combines TRBV24-1 with TRBJ2-1; TRBD1 might be the D (5 bases). Trimming stripped 4 bases from V and 7 bases from J, with 10 bases between. Germline assignment: CDR1 KGHDR and CDR2 SFDVKD. CDR3 length equals 13 residues. DNA for the CDR3: TGTGCCACCAGTGACGCAGGGCGGAATGAGCAGTTCTTC. Translating it yields CATSDAGRNEQFF.

The chain joins TRBV10-3 to TRBJ1-3; no clear D gene. This CDR3 has 15 amino acids. V dropped 2 bases and J dropped 4 bases, with 12 bases sitting between them. Germline-derived CDR1 and CDR2 are ENHRY and SYGVKD. CDR3 residues: CAISEQEYQGNTIYF. In nucleotides, the CDR3 is TGTGCCATCAGTGAGCAGGAATACCAAGGAAACACCATATATTTT.

The J gene is TRBJ1-1, the V gene TRBV7-2; unclear D gene. The CDR3 loop spans 14 amino acids. Germline values: CDR1 SGHTA, CDR2 FQGNSA. The V and J ends lost 1 base and 4 bases respectively, with 10 bases between them. The CDR3 region is CASSLDPGSTEAFF. The CDR3 DNA sequence: TGTGCCAGCAGCTTAGACCCGGGGAGCACTGAAGCTTTCTTT.

The J gene is TRBJ2-7, the V gene TRBV29-1; D gene unclear. Germline CDR1 is SQVTM and CDR2 is ANQGSEA. CDR3 length equals 12 residues. The ends were cut back, 0 bases at V and 3 bases at J, with 6 bases in the middle. CDR3 region: CSVEENSYEQYF. The CDR3 DNA is TGCAGCGTTGAAGAAAACAGCTACGAGCAGTACTTC.

This sequence joins TRBV10-3 and TRBJ1-3, with a weak D call TRBD1 (5 bases). The CDR3 runs 22 residues. The germline V and J ends were trimmed by 6 bases and 3 bases, with 36 bases remaining between them. Germline V CDR1 and CDR2: ENHRY, SYGVKD. DNA for the CDR3: TGTGCCATCAGCGGGGGAAGGGCAGGGAACTATAGCAAACCCTCTCTTGGAAACACCATATATTTT. Amino acids: CAISGGRAGNYSKPSLGNTIYF.

The CDR3 DNA follows: TGCAGTGCTAGTGGCTCGGGCGGGTACGAGCAGTACTTC. Translating gives CSASGSGGYEQYF. V is TRBV20-1 and J is TRBJ2-7, with D possibly matching TRBD2 (5 bases). Trimming shortened V by 3 bases and J by 4 bases, and 13 bases separated the two germline ends. Germline V gives CDR1 DFQATT, CDR2 SNEGSKA (reference sequence). CDR3 length: 13 residues.

This chain links TRBV28 with TRBJ1-1; 10 nucleotides match TRBD1. Germline V lookup: CDR1 MDHEN, CDR2 SYDVKM. This CDR3 contains 15 residues. Trimming removed 4 bases from V and 1 base from J; junction bases left unmatched: 3. The CDR3 DNA reads TGTGCCAGCAGTTCTGGACAGGGGGGGAACACTGAAGCTTTCTTT. Protein: CASSSGQGGNTEAFF.

The V and J genes are TRBV3-1 (or the pseudogene TRBV3-2) and TRBJ2-7, with a weak D call TRBD1 (6 bases). The CDR3 is 15 amino acids. The germline gives CDR1 LGHDT, CDR2 YNNKEL (reference sequence). The V gene lost 5 bases and the J gene lost 0 bases, with 14 bases spanning the gap. The DNA of the CDR3 is TGTGCCAGCAGCTACCGGGACACAAGCTCCTACGAGCAGTACTTC. Its protein is CASSYRDTSSYEQYF.

This clone occurred a few times. CDR3 region: CASSPTGQVAEPQHF. The CDR3, as DNA: TGTGCCAGCAGTCCGACGGGACAGGTGGCCGAGCCCCAGCATTTT. The chain employs TRBV6-5 and TRBJ1-5; 8 bases are a match to TRBD1. V gave up 5 bases and J gave up 8 bases; unmatched junction bases: 11. The CDR3 runs 15 residues. Germline V gene sequence: CDR1 MNHEY, CDR2 SVGAGI.

The chain has TRBV28 and TRBJ1-1; a possible D gene is TRBD1 (6 bases). V lost 6 bases and J lost 1, with 15 bases in between. The CDR3 spans 15 residues. Germline CDR1 and CDR2: MDHEN and SYDVKM. CDR3 protein: CASRLALRGNTEAFF. The DNA for the CDR3 is TGTGCCAGCAGGTTAGCCCTCAGGGGGAACACTGAAGCTTTCTTT.

The chain joins TRBV6-2 or TRBV6-3 to TRBJ2-7, with 7 positions matching TRBD1. Looked up from germline, CDR1 is MNHEY and CDR2 is SVGEGT. The CDR3 has 14 residues. With V trimmed by 2 bases and J by 5 bases, 6 bases remained unmatched. CDR3 amino acids: CASSYGVDRDEQYF. CDR3 sequence (DNA): TGTGCCAGCAGTTACGGAGTCGACAGGGACGAGCAGTACTTC.

The rearrangement joins TRBV30 to TRBJ1-1, with D maybe TRBD1 (6 bases). The germline CDR1 and CDR2 sequences are GTSNPN and SVGIG (reference sequence). This CDR3 has 13 amino acids. Trimming removed 1 base from V and 3 bases from J, with 9 bases in between. This CDR3 is CAWSDRVDTEAFF. CDR3 DNA: TGTGCCTGGAGTGACAGGGTGGACACTGAAGCTTTCTTT.

This clone has just a few counts. The V gene is TRBV19, the J gene TRBJ1-1; D uncertain. Germline values: CDR1 LNHDA, CDR2 SQIVND (reference sequence). V lost 3 bases, J lost 7 bases, and 15 bases lay in between. The CDR3 is 14 residues long. The CDR3 DNA follows: TGTGCCAGTAGTATGAGGGAAATTGCTCGTGAAGCTTTCTTT. Translating it yields CASSMREIAREAFF.

The V call is TRBV2, the J call TRBJ1-5; a weak D match, TRBD1 (5 bases). CDR3 length equals 12 residues. Germline assignment: CDR1 SNHLY and CDR2 FYNNEI. The V end lost 6 bases, the J end lost 5 bases, and 8 bases lay between the germline ends. The DNA of the CDR3 is TGTGCCAGCAGCGACAGCGATCAGCCCCAGCATTTT. Translation gives CASSDSDQPQHF. Using reference TRBV2 and TRBJ1-5 for the parts outside the CDR3, the full variable domain is EPEVTQTPSHQVTQMGQEVILRCVPISNHLYFYWYRQILGQKVEFLVSFYNNEISEKSEIFDDQFSVERPDGSNFTLKIRSTKLEDSAMYFCASSDSDQPQHFGDGTRLSIL.

The CDR3 DNA reads TGTGCCAGCAGTTTGACAGCTGACTCTGGAAACACCATATATTTT. Encoded protein: CASSLTADSGNTIYF. The chain uses TRBV6-5 and TRBJ1-3; tentatively, D is TRBD1 (5 bases). Germline loops: CDR1 MNHEY, CDR2 SVGAGI. CDR3 size: 15 residues. V lost 4 bases and J 0 bases, leaving 10 bases between the germline ends.

The rearrangement joins TRBV27 to TRBJ2-7; 10 bases are shared with TRBD1. The CDR3 loop spans 12 amino acids. The V and J ends lost 4 bases and 6 bases, in that order; junction bases with no gene match: 0. CDR1 is MNHEY, CDR2 SMNVEV, per germline (reference sequence). CDR3 coding DNA: TGTGCCAGCAGTTGGACAGGGGGCGAGCAGTACTTC. Its translation is CASSWTGGEQYF.

V gene TRBV4-1 combines with J gene TRBJ2-2, with a weak D call TRBD2 (6 bases). The CDR3 has 18 residues. Trimming removed 3 bases from V and 0 bases from J, with 17 bases in between. CDR1 is MGHRA, CDR2 YSYEKL, per germline. CDR3 in DNA: TGCGCCAGCAGCCACGATACACGGGCTAGCGCGAACACCGGGGAGCTGTTTTTT. Translation: CASSHDTRASANTGELFF.

This clone was found once. The genes are TRBV6-6 and TRBJ2-7; D is unresolved. The V gene's germline CDR1 is MNHNY and CDR2 SVGAGI (reference sequence). Trimming took off 5 bases at V and 5 bases at J, with 10 bases between the two ends. This CDR3 is 12 amino acids long. Here the CDR3 reads CASSNTIHEQYF. The CDR3 nucleotides read TGTGCCAGCAGTAACACCATCCACGAGCAGTACTTC.

The V call is TRBV4-1, the J call TRBJ1-5; unclear D gene. The V gene lost 0 bases and the J gene lost 12 bases, with 15 bases spanning the gap. Germline V lookup: CDR1 MGHRA, CDR2 YSYEKL. This CDR3 region has 14 residues. The CDR3 DNA reads TGCGCCAGCAGCCAAGAAGAGTGGGGAGAACTCCAGCATTTT. Protein: CASSQEEWGELQHF.

V is TRBV9 and J is TRBJ2-7, with D hard to call. Germline CDR1 is SGDLS and CDR2 is YYNGEE. Trimming removed 0 bases at V and 1 base at J, with 11 bases between. The CDR3 runs 15 residues. The CDR3 is CASSVAGDPSYEQYF. As DNA, the CDR3 is TGTGCCAGCAGCGTAGCCGGAGACCCGTCCTACGAGCAGTACTTC. Using reference TRBV9 and TRBJ2-7 for the parts outside the CDR3, the full variable domain is DSGVTQTPKHLITATGQRVTLRCSPRSGDLSVYWYQQSLDQGLQFLIQYYNGEERAKGNILERFSAQQFPDLHSELNLSSLELGDSALYFCASSVAGDPSYEQYFGPGTRLTVT.

V is TRBV19 and J is TRBJ1-5, with TRBD1 matching over 7 bases. Germline assignment: CDR1 LNHDA and CDR2 SQIVND (reference sequence). V gave up 5 bases and J gave up 7 bases; unmatched junction bases: 8. The CDR3 extends over 14 amino acids. CDR3 loop: CASSQGTANQPQHF. In nucleotides, the CDR3 is TGTGCCAGTAGTCAGGGGACAGCGAACCAGCCCCAGCATTTT.

This clone was seen more than once but under ten times. The chain joins TRBV11-3 to TRBJ2-7, with 7 nucleotides matching TRBD2. The germline CDR1 and CDR2 sequences are SGHNT and YENEEA. Trimming took 5 bases from V and 4 from J; bases not matched to a gene: 5. CDR3 length equals 13 residues. Written as DNA, the CDR3 is TGTGCCAGCAGCCGGGGGGTAGCGTACGAGCAGTACTTC. The encoded protein is CASSRGVAYEQYF.